What follows are 18 T cell receptor beta chains derived from one specimen sequenced in a study of T-cell memory formation after mild COVID-19. TCRdb re-called the 5' RACE reads with MiXCR, one entry per CDR3 protein. Of under 550,000 distinct CDR3 sequences listed, 15% to 20% are singletons. The material sequenced was PBMCs or a T cell subset sorted from them (not recorded which). These receptors were taken from a man between 18 and 29 years old who had mild COVID-19 (a few samples of this study predate the infection). Cell type and time point are not known.

This clonotype has just a few counts. V is TRBV24-1 and J is TRBJ2-1; D is uncertain. Trimming took off 3 bases at V and 6 bases at J, with 11 bases between the two ends. The CDR3 is 14 residues long. CDR1 and CDR2 (germline): KGHDR, SFDVKD. CDR3 sequence reads: CATSDQDLGNEQFF. The DNA of the CDR3 is TGTGCCACCAGTGATCAGGACCTAGGCAATGAGCAGTTCTTC.

This clonotype appeared many times. This sequence joins TRBV5-1 and TRBJ1-6, with D unresolved. V was clipped by 3 bases and J by 5 bases, with 15 bases between them. In germline, CDR1 is SGHRS, CDR2 YFSETQ. The CDR3 sequence is 16 residues long. The CDR3 coding sequence is TGCGCCAGCAGCTGGGCCACCGGGTCCGATAATTCACCCCTCCACTTT. Its protein product is CASSWATGSDNSPLHF.

The chain joins TRBV13 to TRBJ1-1; no definite D call. This CDR3 region has 16 residues. Germline V CDR1 and CDR2: PRHDT, FYEKMQ (reference sequence). Trimming shortened V by 3 bases and J by 4 bases, and 18 bases separated the two germline ends. The CDR3 here is CASSFFGRLSGTEAFF. CDR3 coding DNA: TGTGCCAGCAGCTTTTTTGGAAGGTTATCTGGCACTGAAGCTTTCTTT.

This clonotype was recorded a few times. The rearrangement uses TRBV7-6 and TRBJ2-3; D is perhaps TRBD1 (5 bases). Trimming stripped 2 bases from V and 10 bases from J, with 19 bases between. Germline V gives CDR1 SGHVS, CDR2 FNYEAQ. This CDR3 has 15 amino acids. Here the CDR3 DNA reads TGTGCCAGCAGCTTAAGGGGTTTGGGGCCCGGCGCGCAGTATTTT. Translation gives CASSLRGLGPGAQYF.

This clonotype was counted a few times. This chain links TRBV5-1 with TRBJ1-1; 10 positions match TRBD1. This CDR3 is 18 amino acids long. Germline V gives CDR1 SGHRS, CDR2 YFSETQ. After removal of 4 bases from V and 0 bases from J, the junction contained 12 bases not matched to a gene. The chain's CDR3 is CASSRNPGQGPLNTEAFF. The CDR3 DNA follows: TGCGCCAGCAGCAGAAACCCGGGACAGGGGCCGCTGAACACTGAAGCTTTCTTT.

The rearrangement joins TRBV20-1 to TRBJ2-7, with D perhaps TRBD2 (6 bases). Per the germline V gene, CDR1 is DFQATT and CDR2 is SNEGSKA (reference sequence). Trimming took 4 bases from V and 4 from J, leaving 11 bases between them. This CDR3 contains 12 residues. CDR3 loop: CSAIGGPYEQYV. CDR3 DNA: TGCAGTGCTATCGGGGGTCCGTACGAGCAGTACGTC.

The chain carries TRBV2 and TRBJ2-2; no clear D gene. Trimming cost V 7 bases and J 2 bases, with 8 bases left between them. The CDR3 spans 13 residues. Germline V gene data show CDR1 as SNHLY and CDR2 as FYNNEI. The CDR3 region is CASTSLNTGELFF. CDR3 DNA: TGTGCCAGCACAAGCCTAAACACCGGGGAGCTGTTTTTT.

In its sample, this clonotype was seen a few times. V and J are TRBV7-3 and TRBJ2-3, with a weak D call TRBD2 (6 bases). Germline CDR1 is SGHTA and CDR2 is FQGTGA. Trimming cost V 4 bases and J 6 bases, with 11 bases left between them. This CDR3 has 13 amino acids. The CDR3 region has the DNA TGTGCCAGCAGCTCGGGAGATGAGGATACGCAGTATTTT. Translated: CASSSGDEDTQYF.

For the CDR3, the DNA is TGTGCCAGCAGTTTCATCGGGGATCCCGATACGCAGTATTTT. This encodes CASSFIGDPDTQYF. V and J are TRBV12-3 or TRBV12-4 and TRBJ2-3; maybe TRBD2 (5 bases). CDR3 length: 14 residues. V shed 3 bases and J shed 6 bases, with 13 bases lying between them.

The J gene is TRBJ2-5, the V gene TRBV24-1; the D gene is possibly TRBD1 (6 bases). V was clipped by 4 bases and J by 5 bases, with 10 bases between them. Germline V gives CDR1 KGHDR, CDR2 SFDVKD. This CDR3 is 13 amino acids long. The CDR3 reads CATSEGGVETQYF. The CDR3 region has the DNA TGTGCCACCAGTGAAGGGGGAGTGGAGACCCAGTACTTC.

This clonotype was detected only a few times. The J gene is TRBJ2-3, the V gene TRBV5-1; a weak D match, TRBD2 (5 bases). The V end lost 4 bases, the J end lost 2 bases, and 17 bases lay between the germline ends. Germline CDR1 reads SGHRS; CDR2 reads YFSETQ. This CDR3 comprises 16 residues. For the CDR3, the DNA is TGCGCCAGCAGCCCCCGCCCGCTTGACTACACAGATACGCAGTATTTT. Protein: CASSPRPLDYTDTQYF.

In its sample, this clonotype was seen a few times. The CDR3 nucleotides are TGTGCCAGCAGCCTTTATATGTCGTACAATGAGCAGTTCTTC. Translation gives CASSLYMSYNEQFF. The chain carries TRBV9 and TRBJ2-1; D is ambiguous. Germline V gives CDR1 SGDLS, CDR2 YYNGEE. The CDR3 is 14 amino acids. The V end lost 4 bases, the J end lost 4 bases, and 12 bases lay between the germline ends.

This clonotype was seen a handful of times. The rearrangement joins TRBV20-1 to TRBJ1-1; perhaps TRBD1 as D (6 bases). The CDR3 is 13 amino acids. Trimming took off 3 bases at V and 6 bases at J, with 14 bases between the two ends. Germline V gene lookup returns CDR1 DFQATT and CDR2 SNEGSKA (reference sequence). The CDR3 region is CSARSGGDAEAFF. The CDR3 DNA reads TGCAGTGCTAGGTCGGGGGGCGACGCTGAAGCTTTCTTT.

This sequence joins TRBV4-3 and TRBJ2-7; perhaps TRBD1 as D (6 bases). CDR3 size: 15 residues. The germline V gene has CDR1 LGHNA and CDR2 YSLEER. The V gene lost 3 bases and the J gene lost 5 bases, with 17 bases spanning the gap. The CDR3 coding sequence is TGCGCCAGCAGCCAGCTAGGGACAAGCAGGAACGAGCAGTACTTC. Protein: CASSQLGTSRNEQYF.

The rearrangement joins TRBV7-9 to TRBJ2-5; unclear D gene. CDR3 length: 16 residues. V was trimmed by 4 bases and J by 5 bases, leaving 20 bases between them. Per germline, CDR1 SEHNR and CDR2 FQNEAQ (reference sequence). The CDR3 nucleotides read TGTGCCAGCAGCTCGAGACGGATAGGTATTTCGGAGACCCAGTACTTC. Protein: CASSSRRIGISETQYF.

Concerning this clonotype: One junction end does not reproduce the germline sequence, and a read error may be involved. The chain is built from TRBV28 and TRBJ2-2; possibly TRBD2 for D (6 bases). The CDR3 is made up of 14 amino acids. Looked up from germline, CDR1 is MDHEN and CDR2 is SYDVKM. CDR3 loop: CASILGLNNGELFF. The CDR3 DNA reads TGTGCCAGCATACTGGGACTTAACAACGGGGAGCTGTTTTTT.

The chain carries TRBV5-1 and TRBJ1-2, with D perhaps matching TRBD1 (6 bases). This CDR3 is 14 amino acids long. CDR1 is SGHRS and CDR2 is YFSETQ in the germline V gene. Trimming pared 4 bases from V and 3 bases from J, leaving 13 bases between. Here the CDR3 DNA reads TGCGCCAGCAGCGGGGGCCTCGCTGACTATGGCTACACCTTC. Its translation is CASSGGLADYGYTF.

This clonotype occurred many times. The V call is TRBV12-3 or TRBV12-4, the J call TRBJ1-1; D not resolved. The V gene lost 7 bases and the J gene lost 3 bases, with 12 bases spanning the gap. The CDR3 has 13 residues. The CDR3 region has the DNA TGTGCCAGCACCGCCGATAGGTACACTGAAGCTTTCTTT. Encoded protein: CASTADRYTEAFF.